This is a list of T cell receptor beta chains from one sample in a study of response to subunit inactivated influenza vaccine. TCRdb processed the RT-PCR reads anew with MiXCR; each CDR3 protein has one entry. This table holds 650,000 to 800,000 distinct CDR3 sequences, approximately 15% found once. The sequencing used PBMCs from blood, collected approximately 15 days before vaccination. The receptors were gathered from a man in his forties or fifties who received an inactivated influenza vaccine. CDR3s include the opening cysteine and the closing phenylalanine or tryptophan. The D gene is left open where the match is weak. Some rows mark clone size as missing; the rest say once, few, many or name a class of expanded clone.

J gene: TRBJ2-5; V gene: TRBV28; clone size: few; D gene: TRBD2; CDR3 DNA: TGTGCCAGCAGTTTAATGACTAGCGGGGGGGAAGAGACCCAGTACTTC; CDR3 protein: CASSLMTSGGEETQYF
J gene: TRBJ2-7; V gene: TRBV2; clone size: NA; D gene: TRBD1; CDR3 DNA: TGTGCCAGCAGCTTACAGGGGGCTCTGGGCGAGCAGTACTTC; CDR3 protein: CASSLQGALGEQYF
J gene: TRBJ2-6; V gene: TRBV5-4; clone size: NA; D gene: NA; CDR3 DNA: TGTGCCAGCAACAAGCGAGGGTCCTCTGGGGCCAACGTCCTGACTTTC; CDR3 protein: CASNKRGSSGANVLTF
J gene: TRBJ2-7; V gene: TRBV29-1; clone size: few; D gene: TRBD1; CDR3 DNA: TGCAGCGTTGGGCCACAGGGGCGAGACTACGAGCAGTACTTC; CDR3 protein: CSVGPQGRDYEQYF
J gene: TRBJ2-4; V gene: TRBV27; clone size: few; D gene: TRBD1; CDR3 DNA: TGTGCCAGCAGTTGGGACAGGGGGCGGAACATTCAGTACTTC; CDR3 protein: CASSWDRGRNIQYF
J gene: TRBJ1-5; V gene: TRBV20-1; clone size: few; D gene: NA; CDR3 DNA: TGCAGTGCTGGGGAGACAGGTGTGTGGAGCAATCAGCCCCAGCATTTT; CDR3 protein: CSAGETGVWSNQPQHF
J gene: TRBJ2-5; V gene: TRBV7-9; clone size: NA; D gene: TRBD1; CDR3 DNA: TGTGCCAGCAGCTTATTGGACAGGGCCGAATTCAAAGAGACCCAGTACTTC; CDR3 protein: CASSLLDRAEFKETQYF
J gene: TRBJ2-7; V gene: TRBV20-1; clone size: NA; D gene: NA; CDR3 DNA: TGCAGTGCTAGAGGTGCTAGCCGGAGCTCCTACGAGCAGTACTTC; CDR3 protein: CSARGASRSSYEQYF
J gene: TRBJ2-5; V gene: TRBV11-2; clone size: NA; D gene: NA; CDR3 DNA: TGTGCCAGCAGCTCAAATCCGGGACTTAAAGGAGAGACCCAGTACTTC; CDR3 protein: CASSSNPGLKGETQYF
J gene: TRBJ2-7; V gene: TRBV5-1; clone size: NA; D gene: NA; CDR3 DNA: TGCGCCAGCAGCTCAGGCCCGAGCTCCTACGAGCAGTACTTC; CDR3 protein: CASSSGPSSYEQYF
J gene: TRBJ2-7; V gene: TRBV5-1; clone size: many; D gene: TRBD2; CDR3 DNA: TGCGCCAGCAGCCTGGGGACTAGACGGACCTACGAGCAGTACTTC; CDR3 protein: CASSLGTRRTYEQYF
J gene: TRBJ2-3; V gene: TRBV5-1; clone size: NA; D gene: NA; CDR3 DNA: TGCGCCAGCAGCTTGGGAACCCCTCGTCGGGATACGCAGTATTTT; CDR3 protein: CASSLGTPRRDTQYF
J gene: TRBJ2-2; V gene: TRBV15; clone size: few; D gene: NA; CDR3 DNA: TGTGCCACCAGCAGAGATTTTGGGGGGTCAGCCGGGGAGCTGTTTTTT; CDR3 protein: CATSRDFGGSAGELFF
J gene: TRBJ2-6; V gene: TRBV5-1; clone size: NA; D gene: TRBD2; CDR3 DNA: TGCGCCAGCAGCCCAGAGAGCGGGATAAGAGGCTCTGGGGCCAACGTCCTGACTTTC; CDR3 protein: CASSPESGIRGSGANVLTF
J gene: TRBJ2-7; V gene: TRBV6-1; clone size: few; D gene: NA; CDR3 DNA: TGTGCCACCTTTAGTTCTTTCCTTTCACCGCAGTACTTC; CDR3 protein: CATFSSFLSPQYF
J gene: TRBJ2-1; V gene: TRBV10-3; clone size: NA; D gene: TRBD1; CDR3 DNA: TGTGCCATCAGTGTAGAGACAGGGGTAGGGAATGAGCAGTTCTTC; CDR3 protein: CAISVETGVGNEQFF
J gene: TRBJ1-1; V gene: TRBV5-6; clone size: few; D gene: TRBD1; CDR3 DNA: TGTGCCAGCAGCTTGGTTCAGGGGGCCGCGGGAGCTTTCTTT; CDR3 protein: CASSLVQGAAGAFF
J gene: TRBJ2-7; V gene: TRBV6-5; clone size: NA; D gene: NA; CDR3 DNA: TGTGCCAGCAGTTACTCCCGTTTACACGAGCAGTACTTC; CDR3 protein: CASSYSRLHEQYF
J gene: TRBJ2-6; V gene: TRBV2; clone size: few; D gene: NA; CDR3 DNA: TGTGCCAGCAGTGATTGGGCCAGCTCTGGGGCCAACGTCCTGACTTTC; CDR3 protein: CASSDWASSGANVLTF
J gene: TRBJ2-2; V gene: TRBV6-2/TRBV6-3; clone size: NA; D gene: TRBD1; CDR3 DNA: TGTGCCAGCAGTCTGACAGGGGGCAACGGGGAGCTGTTTTTT; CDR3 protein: CASSLTGGNGELFF
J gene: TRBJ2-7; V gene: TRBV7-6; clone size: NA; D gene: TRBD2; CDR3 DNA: TGTGCCAGCAGTCTAGCAGCGGGGGCCTCCTACGAGCAGTACTTC; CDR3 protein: CASSLAAGASYEQYF